This T cell receptor (beta chain) was found in a study of prognosis after radiotherapy for stage I lung cancer (dated by TCRdb to about 2021). Regarding the research as a whole: Between early 2018 and early 2019, roughly 18 patients with stage I NSCLC were enrolled in Nanjing, China. Tumor histology was squamous cell carcinoma in more than 5 patients and adenocarcinoma in roughly 12. SBRT was not combined with any concurrent therapy in any patient. Image-guided IMRT or VMAT was used to deliver SBRT in 3 to 5 fractions at a biologically effective dose of at least 100 Gy. The cohort included approximately 13 men and over 5 women, with a median age of roughly 74 years and a range of roughly 53 to 85 years. The study sequenced approximately 40 blood samples from 19 patients, one before and one after SBRT per patient. Every patient was deemed medically inoperable, around twelve because of comorbidities and roughly 7 because they refused surgery. In about 15 patients the disease was a newly diagnosed primary stage I lung tumor, whereas a few had oligometastatic NSCLC following surgical resection of the primary tumor. Distant metastases were developed by four of the 19 patients after SBRT, at a median of 7 months, whereas no significant progression was observed in the other 15 patients. Peripheral blood TCR beta repertoires were profiled in stage I NSCLC patients before and after stereotactic body radiotherapy, and the study then linked these repertoires to distant failure. General study outcomes and caveats: Post-SBRT Shannon entropy and its change from baseline were lower in patients who developed distant metastases; baseline Shannon entropy was not associated with metastases. Limitations of the study included a small cohort and short follow-up, and the study findings need independent validation. None of the reported P values were adjusted for multiple comparisons. Tumor specificity of expanded TCR clones was not determined. After SBRT, the number of unique TCR clones decreased (median about 9,900 before versus about 7,000 after; Wilcoxon paired P=0.011). Differences by metastasis status were reportedly seen in TRBV and TRBJ usage frequencies, involving two V genes at baseline and, after SBRT, several V genes and two J genes.

On this clonotype itself: The antigen it recognizes is unknown. No quality values exist for individual bases; no much larger clone is one base distant.

All patients had node-negative disease on CT and PET/CT, and none had a history of other malignancies or prior chemotherapy or radiotherapy. About 6 milliliters of peripheral venous blood were drawn into EDTA tubes at each of two time points. Ficoll-Paque Plus density-gradient centrifugation was used to isolate PBMCs. Immediately after collection, samples were stored at -80 degrees C until analysis. Two rounds of multiplex PCR were performed to amplify the TCR beta CDR3 region from genomic DNA. In the first PCR round, primers specific to each TRBV and TRBJ gene were used, and the primer sequences were filed in Chinese patent CN105087789A. Universal primers were used in the second PCR round. The Roche High Pure PCR Template Preparation Kit was used to extract genomic DNA from the frozen PBMCs. Paired-end sequencing with 151 bp reads was performed on the libraries using an Illumina HiSeq 3000. Per the original workflow: CutAdapt was used to remove raw reads lacking the multiplex PCR primer sequences. Using PEAR, the high-quality paired reads were merged into contigs. By alignment to reference sequences, MiXCR assigned TRB V, D and J gene segments to each contig. CDR3 sequences were clustered by base quality and sequence similarity to remove sequencing errors. Diversity was calculated as Shannon entropy divided by the natural log of the number of productive TCR sequences. To get clonality, Shannon entropy was divided by the natural log of the number of unique clonotypes, and that result was subtracted from one. The Youden index of ROC curves was used to select progression-free survival cut-offs for repertoire metrics, and analyses were performed in R 3.5.3. Through fastp at Q25 and MiXCR, TCRdb rebuilt clones from the public reads, retaining in-frame beta chains. Records with the same CDR3 protein are collapsed into one entry carrying the most frequent genes and DNA. The V and J calls and clone size come from TCRdb's table, not from the authors' own analysis. This sample has over 12,000 distinct CDR3 sequences in its table, and about 57% of those were observed once. The ten largest clones capture roughly 26% of the sample.

Spanning cysteine to phenylalanine, the CDR3 consists of 13 amino acids. Only the CDR3 DNA is retained, 39 bases long and in frame from the first base. Cut back by 3 bases and 6 bases, the V and J ends lie 8 bases apart. According to the germline V gene, CDR1 reads SGHTA and CDR2 reads FQGTGA. The material sequenced was PBMCs, taken before or after stereotactic body radiation therapy (not recorded which). Recombination joined TRBV7-3 with TRBJ2-2; confidence is insufficient to name the D gene. The source of this sequence is a donor at least 50 years old with non-small cell lung cancer. The DNA sequence is given as TGTGCCAGCAGCTTTATTGGTTCCGGGGAGCTGTTTTTT. Translated, this gives CASSFIGSGELFF.